Following are 12 T cell receptor beta chains from one sample sequenced in a study of cytomegalovirus exposure and HLA in healthy donors. Measured with immunoSEQ multiplex PCR; TCRdb has only the in-frame clones, and not every one. The data show tens of thousands of clones, approximately 96% seen once. The sequenced sample consisted of PBMCs. The receptors derive from a woman aged 18-30 years in good health and CMV-seropositive.

The DNA for the CDR3 is TGTGCCAGCAGCGTAAACATGGCTCGTCATACAGGGGGGAATGATGGCTACACCTTC. Protein product: CASSVNMARHTGGNDGYTF. The V and J genes are TRBV9 and TRBJ1-2, with 8 bases lining up with TRBD1. The germline gives CDR1 SGDLS, CDR2 YYNGEE. V dropped 1 base and J dropped 6; count of bases not matched to a gene: 20. The CDR3 has 19 amino acids.

The chain links TRBV7-9 to TRBJ2-2, with a possible D match to TRBD2 (6 bases). Germline V gene data show CDR1 as SEHNR and CDR2 as FQNEAQ (reference sequence). V lost 3 bases and J lost 3, with 11 bases in between. The CDR3 spans 15 residues. Written as DNA, the CDR3 is TGTGCCAGCAGCTTCAAGGGGACTCACACCGGGGAGCTGTTTTTT. This encodes CASSFKGTHTGELFF.

The V call is TRBV19, the J call TRBJ2-3, with a tentative D call TRBD2 (5 bases). V shed 3 bases and J shed 5 bases, with 18 bases lying between them. The CDR3 is 16 amino acids. Germline CDR1 reads LNHDA; CDR2 reads SQIVND (reference sequence). The CDR3 loop reads CASSMKGVRVGDTQYF. The CDR3 DNA reads TGTGCCAGTAGTATGAAGGGAGTAAGGGTCGGAGATACGCAGTATTTT.

The rearrangement joins TRBV10-3 to TRBJ2-7; D not certain. V was clipped by 11 bases and J by 3 bases, with 11 bases between them. This CDR3 has 11 amino acids. Germline CDR1 reads ENHRY; CDR2 reads SYGVKD. The CDR3 reads CASSPGYEQYF. CDR3 nucleotide sequence: TGTGCCTCGAGTCCGGGCTACGAGCAGTACTTC.

The CDR3 nucleotides are TGCGCCAGCAGCCCCGGACAGGGGGATGGCACAGATACGCAGTATTTT. The encoded protein is CASSPGQGDGTDTQYF. V and J are TRBV23-1 and TRBJ2-3; 10 bases fit TRBD1. TRBV23-1 is annotated as an ORF whose role is uncertain. Trimming at V came to 6 bases and at J to 1 base, leaving 7 bases not matched to a gene. The length of the CDR3 is 16 residues.

This sequence joins TRBV12-5 and TRBJ2-7; D remains ambiguous. The CDR3 is 12 amino acids. Germline-derived CDR1 and CDR2 are LGHNT and FRNRAP. Trimming shortened V by 6 bases and J by 1 base, and 7 bases separated the two germline ends. CDR3 DNA sequence: TGTGCTAGTGGACCGGGTTCCTACGAGCAGTACTTC. Translating it yields CASGPGSYEQYF. Looking up the rest from reference TRBV12-5 and TRBJ2-7 gives the full variable domain: DARVTQTPRHKVTEMGQEVTMRCQPILGHNTVFWYRQTMMQGLELLAYFRNRAPLDDSGMPKDRFSAEMPDATLATLKIQPSEPRDSAVYFCASGPGSYEQYFGPGTRLTVT.

This chain connects TRBV5-4 to TRBJ2-1; perhaps TRBD1 as D (6 bases). Trimming cost V 4 bases and J 4 bases, with 18 bases left between them. CDR3 length: 16 residues. Looked up from germline, CDR1 is SGHNT and CDR2 is YYREEE (reference sequence). DNA for the CDR3: TGTGCCAGCAGCCCCCCAACTCCGACAGGATACAATGAGCAGTTCTTC. Its translation is CASSPPTPTGYNEQFF. The full variable domain, in which reference TRBV5-4 and TRBJ2-1 provide the parts outside the CDR3, is ETGVTQSPTHLIKTRGQQVTLRCSSQSGHNTVSWYQQALGQGPQFIFQYYREEENGRGNFPPRFSGLQFPNYSSELNVNALELDDSALYLCASSPPTPTGYNEQFFGPGTRLTVL.

The chain uses TRBV19 and TRBJ1-2; possible D gene TRBD1, 5 bases. Trimming removed 1 base from V and 4 bases from J, with 7 bases in between. Per germline, CDR1 LNHDA and CDR2 SQIVND (reference sequence). This CDR3 region has 13 residues. DNA of the CDR3: TGTGCCAGTAGTATAGGACAGCGCTATGGCTACACCTTC. Its translation: CASSIGQRYGYTF.

CDR3 region: CASSQYIQGQRILPNYGYTF. CDR3 nucleotides: TGTGCCAGCAGTCAATACATACAGGGACAGAGAATCCTGCCTAACTATGGCTACACCTTC. V is TRBV28 and J is TRBJ1-2; 7 positions match TRBD1. Germline loops: CDR1 MDHEN, CDR2 SYDVKM. The CDR3 extends over 20 amino acids. V was clipped by 5 bases and J by 0 bases; unmatched bases: 21.

This sequence joins TRBV4-2 and TRBJ2-4; perhaps TRBD1 as D (6 bases). V lost 0 bases and J 1 base, leaving 7 bases between the germline ends. This CDR3 has 15 amino acids. In germline, CDR1 is LGHNA, CDR2 YNFKEQ. CDR3 protein: CASSQETGAKNIQYF. The CDR3 DNA reads as TGTGCCAGCAGCCAAGAAACAGGGGCCAAAAACATTCAGTACTTC.

This chain links TRBV29-1 with TRBJ2-1; D ambiguous. This CDR3 has 16 residues. Per the germline V gene, CDR1 is SQVTM and CDR2 is ANQGSEA. Trimming took off 0 bases at V and 0 bases at J, with 12 bases between the two ends. The DNA of the CDR3 is TGCAGCGTTGAAGATAATAGCCCTAGCTCCTACAATGAGCAGTTCTTC. Protein sequence: CSVEDNSPSSYNEQFF.

The chain's CDR3 is CASSLGASNSPLHF. Written as DNA, the CDR3 is TGCGCCAGCAGCTTGGGAGCCTCTAATTCACCCCTCCACTTT. This rearrangement joins TRBV5-1 to TRBJ1-6, with D uncertain. This CDR3 is built from 14 residues. Germline lookup yields CDR1 SGHRS and CDR2 YFSETQ. Trimming left V 0 bases short and J 6 bases short, with 7 bases between. Full variable domain (missing parts from reference TRBV5-1 and TRBJ1-6): KAGVTQTPRYLIKTRGQQVTLSCSPISGHRSVSWYQQTPGQGLQFLFEYFSETQRNKGNFPGRFSGRQFSNSRSEMNVSTLELGDSALYLCASSLGASNSPLHFGNGTRLTVT.